Reported below is one T cell receptor (beta chain). The target of this receptor is not known. Base qualities were left out, and no much larger clone turns up one base away. This sample is drawn from a study of CD8 T cells in Susac syndrome (dated by TCRdb to between 2017 and 2020). Turning to the overall study: Whether CD8+ T cell activation and differentiation in Susac syndrome was antigen driven was tested using repertoire sequencing. The study compared CD8+ T cell repertoire clonality among 12 healthy donors, around 14 Susac syndrome patients and approximately 16 multiple sclerosis patients. Here is what the overall study found, with its caveats: The number of individuals in the TCR sequencing and HLA analysis was acknowledged as relatively small.

High-throughput TCR beta sequencing profiled peripheral blood CD8+ and CD4+ T cells from healthy donors, Susac syndrome patients and multiple sclerosis patients. The multiple sclerosis controls were treatment-naive patients whose relapsing-remitting disease, either stable or active, fulfilled the revised McDonald criteria. CD8+ TEMRA cells were enriched by FACS, while bulk CD8+ and CD4+ T cells were purified by magnetic negative isolation. Blood was collected in EDTA tubes and processed within 24 hours, with PBMCs isolated through density gradient centrifugation. PBMCs intended for TCR sequencing were cryopreserved in liquid nitrogen and were subsequently thawed in a 37 degrees C water bath. A purity of at least 90% was achieved for sorted or isolated CD4+, CD8+ and CD8+ TEMRA cells. Its CDR3 holds 16 amino acids, cysteine through phenylalanine. Only CDR3 DNA is held: 48 bases, read in frame from base 1. Reading the germline V gene gives CDR1 SGHVS and CDR2 FQNEAQ. V is shortened by 1 base, J by 0 bases, and the region joining them spans 10 bases.

RNA was extracted using the RNeasy kit, and about 0.45 to 1 ug of the RNA was reverse transcribed with random hexamers. TCR beta CDR3 regions were amplified with the immunoSEQ multiplex PCR assay covering 54 Vbeta and 13 Jbeta segments. To correct PCR amplification bias, a synthetic template baseline was used for both primer optimization and computational correction. From the authors' description of their analysis: Reads were annotated to V, D and J genes per IMGT and analyzed with immunoSEQ Analyzer, keeping only productive sequences. Clonality was calculated as one minus the Shannon entropy normalized by log2 of the number of productive unique sequences. For each patient and control, public and private clones were evaluated within the 100 most prevalent clones. Clones were defined as Susac-specific if absent from the healthy and MS cohorts, from 1052 published viral clones and from other ImmuneACCESS disease sequences. TCRdb's own reprocessing of the public reads used fastp at Q25 and MiXCR and kept productive beta chains. Entries that share a CDR3 protein sequence are merged under the most common genes and DNA. TCRdb's processing, not the authors', yielded these V and J calls. The sample yields about 400,000 distinct CDR3 sequences; 75% to 90% were counted once. Under 0.15% of the sample is held by the ten biggest clonotypes.

This clonotype was sampled from a human donor with multiple sclerosis. The rearranged segments are TRBV7-8 and TRBJ2-1; matching of 6 bases hints at TRBD2 as the D gene. Sequencing was done on a sample of CD8+ T cells from PBMCs. The DNA sequence is given as TGTGCCAGCAGCTTAGAGGCGGGGAGCTCCTACAATGAGCAGTTCTTC. This sequence encodes CASSLEAGSSYNEQFF.